Shown below are 18 T cell receptor beta chains from a single sample sequenced in a study of blood T cell repertoires in COVID-19. Repertoires were generated with immunoSEQ multiplex PCR, while TCRdb's copy carries only in-frame clones and drops some. Altogether fewer than 250,000 clones are present, almost 85% being singletons, with the ten largest covering approximately 9.1%. The sample consisted of PBMCs or T cells enriched from blood (not recorded which). Every receptor here comes from a woman in her 50s with acute COVID-19.

The chain uses TRBV6-1 and TRBJ2-2; TRBD1 is a possible D gene (5 bases). V lost 3 bases to trimming and J lost 8 bases, with 22 bases between them. The germline CDR1 and CDR2 sequences are MNHNS and SASEGT. The CDR3 consists of 17 residues. The CDR3 protein is CASSDRNWGSQIGELFF. The CDR3 DNA sequence: TGTGCCAGCAGTGACCGTAATTGGGGCTCCCAAATTGGGGAGCTGTTTTTT.

The rearrangement joins TRBV18 to TRBJ1-2; TRBD1 aligns across 11 bases. V trimming: 6 bases; J trimming: 4 bases; junction bases outside the gene matches: 10. The germline V gene has CDR1 KGHSH and CDR2 LQKENI. The CDR3 sequence is 16 residues long. The CDR3 coding sequence is TGTGCCAGCTCCCTATACGGACAGGGGGCTTCCTATGGCTACACCTTC. It specifies CASSLYGQGASYGYTF. The entire variable domain, with the rest obtained from reference TRBV18 and TRBJ1-2, is as follows: NAGVMQNPRHLVRRRGQEARLRCSPMKGHSHVYWYRQLPEEGLKFMVYLQKENIIDESGMPKERFSAEFPKEGPSILRIQQVVRGDSAAYFCASSLYGQGASYGYTFGSGTRLTVV.

This chain uses TRBV7-2 with TRBJ2-5; 9 positions agree with TRBD2. The CDR3 has 18 residues. Looked up from germline, CDR1 is SGHTA and CDR2 is FQGNSA. The ends lost 0 bases at V and 4 bases at J; junction bases unmatched: 12. The CDR3 loop is CASSLAGSGGSFLETQYF. CDR3 coding DNA: TGTGCCAGCAGCTTAGCGGGCAGCGGGGGGTCGTTTTTAGAGACCCAGTACTTC.

With respect to this clone: This CDR3 is also generated by other DNA sequences in the sample. The chain joins TRBV6-5 to TRBJ2-2, with 8 bases matching TRBD1. Germline loops: CDR1 MNHEY, CDR2 SVGAGI. This CDR3 region has 14 residues. V lost 5 bases, J lost 5 bases, and 4 bases stayed unmatched. Written as DNA, the CDR3 is TGTGCCAGCAGTCGAGACAGGGGTACCGGGGAGCTGTTTTTT. Its protein is CASSRDRGTGELFF.

The chain combines TRBV30 with TRBJ1-4; a weak D match, TRBD1 (6 bases). The CDR3 covers 16 residues. Germline V CDR1 and CDR2: GTSNPN, SVGIG (reference sequence). V gave up 0 bases and J gave up 7 bases, with 18 bases separating them. The CDR3 protein is CAWSVWAGGLSEKLFF. For the CDR3, the DNA is TGTGCCTGGAGTGTTTGGGCCGGGGGGCTTAGTGAAAAACTGTTTTTT. The full variable domain, completed using reference TRBV30 and TRBJ1-4, is SQTIHQWPATLVQPVGSPLSLECTVEGTSNPNLYWYRQAAGRGLQLLFYSVGIGQISSEVPQNLSASRPQDRQFILSSKKLLLSDSGFYLCAWSVWAGGLSEKLFFGSGTQLSVL.

This chain uses TRBV7-9 with TRBJ1-5, with 12 nucleotides matching TRBD1. CDR3 size: 14 residues. Germline V gene lookup returns CDR1 SEHNR and CDR2 FQNEAQ (reference sequence). The V gene end was trimmed by 10 bases and the J gene end by 7 bases; junction bases not matched to a gene: 8. This chain's CDR3 is CANRDRGQQQPQHF. The CDR3 region has the DNA TGTGCCAACCGGGACAGGGGGCAGCAACAGCCCCAGCATTTT.

The CDR3: CASSIRQGNSPLHF. The CDR3, as DNA: TGTGCCAGCAGTATCAGGCAGGGTAATTCACCCCTCCACTTT. The J gene is TRBJ1-6, the V gene TRBV2; maybe TRBD1 (5 bases). The CDR3 length is 14 residues. Trimming pared 5 bases from V and 6 bases from J, leaving 11 bases between. The V gene's germline CDR1 is SNHLY and CDR2 FYNNEI.

V usage is TRBV10-1 and J usage is TRBJ1-1, with D perhaps TRBD1 (6 bases). Per the germline V gene, CDR1 is WNHNN and CDR2 is SYGVQD (reference sequence). CDR3 length: 13 amino acids. V lost 2 bases and J 4 bases, leaving 8 bases between the germline ends. The CDR3 DNA reads TGCGCCAGCAGTGAGGCGACAGGCACTGAAGCTTTCTTT. Translation: CASSEATGTEAFF.

The chain combines TRBV19 with TRBJ1-5, with TRBD1 identical over 10 bases. The germline V gene encodes CDR1 LNHDA and CDR2 SQIVND (reference sequence). V lost 3 bases and J lost 1; bases outside the gene matches: 9. The CDR3 is 18 amino acids. The CDR3 spells CASSMVRDRGLSNQPQHF. CDR3 DNA sequence: TGTGCCAGTAGTATGGTACGGGACAGGGGTTTAAGCAATCAGCCCCAGCATTTT.

V gene TRBV30 combines with J gene TRBJ2-4; 10 bases line up with TRBD2. The junction had 14 bases not matched to a gene; V was cut back by 3 bases and J by 0 bases. The germline gives CDR1 GTSNPN, CDR2 SVGIG (reference sequence). The CDR3 runs 19 residues. CDR3 DNA sequence: TGTGCCTGGAGCGGCGGGGGAGCGGGGGGGTCTCTAGCCAAAAACATTCAGTACTTC. Its translation is CAWSGGGAGGSLAKNIQYF. Full variable domain (rest looked up from reference TRBV30 and TRBJ2-4): SQTIHQWPATLVQPVGSPLSLECTVEGTSNPNLYWYRQAAGRGLQLLFYSVGIGQISSEVPQNLSASRPQDRQFILSSKKLLLSDSGFYLCAWSGGGAGGSLAKNIQYFGAGTRLSVL.

The CDR3 nucleotides are TGTGCCACCAGCGGGCAGGCCCTATCCACAGATACGCAGTATTTT. Amino acid sequence: CATSGQALSTDTQYF. This chain joins TRBV15 and TRBJ2-3; D is unresolved. The CDR3 sequence is 15 residues long. Germline V CDR1 and CDR2: LNHNV, YYDKDF (reference sequence). The ends were cut back, 5 bases at V and 2 bases at J, with 14 bases in the middle.

The chain has TRBV3-1 (or the pseudogene TRBV3-2) and TRBJ1-5, with D hard to call. Trimming removed 1 base from V and 5 bases from J, with 6 bases in between. Germline CDR1 and CDR2: LGHDT and YNNKEL (reference sequence). The CDR3 consists of 13 residues. The DNA for the CDR3 is TGTGCCAGCAGCCAAGGGAGGGATCAGCCCCAGCATTTT. Its protein product is CASSQGRDQPQHF.

The chain joins TRBV19 to TRBJ1-2, with D possibly being TRBD1 (6 bases). V lost 7 bases to trimming and J lost 1 base, with 19 bases between them. The V gene's germline CDR1 is LNHDA and CDR2 SQIVND (reference sequence). This CDR3 has 16 amino acids. This CDR3 is CASKGQHLSYNYGYTF. The CDR3 DNA reads TGTGCCAGTAAAGGACAGCACCTTTCATATAACTATGGCTACACCTTC. The complete variable domain, with remaining parts taken from reference TRBV19 and TRBJ1-2, reads DGGITQSPKYLFRKEGQNVTLSCEQNLNHDAMYWYRQDPGQGLRLIYYSQIVNDFQKGDIAEGYSVSREKKESFPLTVTSAQKNPTAFYLCASKGQHLSYNYGYTFGSGTRLTVV.

The V gene is TRBV4-2, the J gene TRBJ1-2; D may be TRBD1 (5 bases). Per germline, CDR1 LGHNA and CDR2 YNFKEQ. Trimming stripped 1 base from V and 8 bases from J, with 14 bases between. CDR3 length: 14 amino acids. The chain's CDR3 is CASSQAWGEGGYTF. The DNA for the CDR3 is TGTGCCAGCAGCCAAGCATGGGGGGAAGGCGGCTACACCTTC.

The chain couples TRBV5-1 to TRBJ2-1; a possible D gene is TRBD2 (5 bases). Germline lookup yields CDR1 SGHRS and CDR2 YFSETQ. The CDR3 is made up of 15 amino acids. V lost 0 bases to trimming and J lost 9 bases, with 16 bases between them. CDR3: CASSLEAGLSGEQFF. The CDR3 nucleotides are TGCGCCAGCAGCTTGGAGGCGGGCCTTAGTGGTGAGCAGTTCTTC.

The genes are TRBV18 and TRBJ2-5; D unresolved. The CDR3 is 13 residues long. V shed 2 bases and J shed 4 bases, with 8 bases lying between them. Germline CDR1 reads KGHSH; CDR2 reads LQKENI. The CDR3 sequence: CASSPDSPETQYF. CDR3 DNA sequence: TGTGCCAGCTCACCAGACTCCCCAGAGACCCAGTACTTC.

V usage is TRBV9 and J usage is TRBJ1-2; 7 nucleotides line up with TRBD1. Germline-derived CDR1 and CDR2 are SGDLS and YYNGEE. CDR3 length: 14 amino acids. V shed 3 bases, J shed 4 bases, and the junction held 6 bases outside the gene matches. CDR3 in DNA: TGTGCCAGCAGCGGGGGACAGATCCTCTATGGCTACACCTTC. Translating it yields CASSGGQILYGYTF.

In this sample, this clone turned up a few times. The chain is built from TRBV7-9 and TRBJ1-5; a possible D gene is TRBD1 (5 bases). Per the germline V gene, CDR1 is SEHNR and CDR2 is FQNEAQ (reference sequence). The ends were cut back, 2 bases at V and 4 bases at J, with 12 bases in the middle. The CDR3 is 15 amino acids. The CDR3 sequence is CASSLSARENQPQHF. Written as DNA, the CDR3 is TGTGCCAGCAGCTTATCCGCCAGGGAAAATCAGCCCCAGCATTTT.